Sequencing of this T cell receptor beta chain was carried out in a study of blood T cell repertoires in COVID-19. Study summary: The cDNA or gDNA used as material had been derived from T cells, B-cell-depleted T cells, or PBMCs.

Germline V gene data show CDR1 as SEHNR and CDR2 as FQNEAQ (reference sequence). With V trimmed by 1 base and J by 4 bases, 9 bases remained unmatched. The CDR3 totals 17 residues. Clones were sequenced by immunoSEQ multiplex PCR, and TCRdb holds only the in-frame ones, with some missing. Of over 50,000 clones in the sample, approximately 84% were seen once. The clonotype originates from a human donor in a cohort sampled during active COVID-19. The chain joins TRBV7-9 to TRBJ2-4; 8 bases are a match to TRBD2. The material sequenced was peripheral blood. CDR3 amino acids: CASSLEASGRWKNIQYF. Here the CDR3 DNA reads TGTGCCAGCAGCTTAGAAGCGAGCGGGAGATGGAAAAACATTCAGTACTTC.